This passage covers 4 T cell receptor beta chains from one sample sequenced in a study of cytomegalovirus exposure and HLA in healthy donors. Data came from immunoSEQ multiplex PCR; TCRdb stores just in-frame clones and leaves some out. The sample yields around 160,000 clones, more than 75% seen once. The material sequenced was PBMCs. These receptors all come from a young man in good health and CMV-seronegative.

This clone was observed once. This rearrangement joins TRBV6-1 to TRBJ2-5; no definite D call. Germline CDR1 is MNHNS and CDR2 is SASEGT. V lost 7 bases and J lost 4, with 13 bases in between. CDR3 length: 13 residues. The CDR3 coding sequence is TGTGCCAGCACCGAGACTGGAAGAGAGACCCAGTACTTC. This encodes CASTETGRETQYF.

The genes are TRBV6-5 and TRBJ2-3; possible D gene TRBD1, 6 bases. Germline V gene sequence: CDR1 MNHEY, CDR2 SVGAGI. Deletions cut 2 bases from V and 6 bases from J, with 15 bases between. The CDR3 is 15 residues long. In DNA form, the CDR3 reads TGTGCCAGCAGTTACCGCCCAGGGGTACGGGATACGCAGTATTTT. Its protein is CASSYRPGVRDTQYF.

V and J are TRBV4-2 and TRBJ1-4; maybe TRBD1 (6 bases). Germline V gene data show CDR1 as LGHNA and CDR2 as YNFKEQ. The CDR3 is made up of 14 amino acids. The V and J ends lost 0 bases and 5 bases respectively, with 7 bases between them. This chain's CDR3 is CASSQEDRNEKLFF. In nucleotides, the CDR3 is TGTGCCAGCAGCCAAGAGGACAGAAATGAAAAACTGTTTTTT.

The chain links TRBV6-6 to TRBJ2-5; 7 bases align to TRBD2. This CDR3 has 11 amino acids. Germline CDR1 is MNHNY and CDR2 is SVGAGI (reference sequence). V was pared by 8 bases and J by 5 bases, with 2 bases of the junction left unmatched. The CDR3 sequence: CASGEGETQYF. DNA of the CDR3: TGTGCCAGCGGGGAGGGGGAGACCCAGTACTTC.